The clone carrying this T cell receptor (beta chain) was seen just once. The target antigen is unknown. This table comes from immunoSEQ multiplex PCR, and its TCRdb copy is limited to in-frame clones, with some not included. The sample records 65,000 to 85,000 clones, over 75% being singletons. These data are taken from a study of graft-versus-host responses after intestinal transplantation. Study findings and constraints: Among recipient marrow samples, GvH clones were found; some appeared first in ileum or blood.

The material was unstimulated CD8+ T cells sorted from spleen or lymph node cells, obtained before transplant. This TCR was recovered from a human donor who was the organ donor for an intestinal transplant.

The CDR3 DNA reads as TGTGCCAGCAGCTCCCCAGGATCAGATGAAGCTTTCTTT. Encoded protein: CASSSPGSDEAFF. This rearrangement joins TRBV11-3 to TRBJ1-1; D gene uncertain. This CDR3 is built from 13 residues. V dropped 4 bases and J dropped 7 bases, with 13 bases sitting between them. Germline CDR1 reads SGHNT; CDR2 reads YENEEA.